This T cell receptor (beta chain) was sequenced during a study of OX40 agonist ivuxolimab in advanced cancers. Findings of the study overall: Low clonal expansion, among the lowest seen, marked partial responders at 0.1-3.0 mg/kg. At doses 0.1 to 3.0 mg/kg, CD4+ and CD8+ clones expanded.

This clone was observed a single time. Its antigen is not identified. This table comes from immunoSEQ multiplex PCR, and its TCRdb copy is limited to in-frame clones, with some not included. Of around 65,000 clones in the sample, 85% to 90% are singletons; the top ten hold roughly 10%. The V gene's germline CDR1 is ENHRY and CDR2 SYGVKD. The CDR3 sequence is 21 residues long. V lost 5 bases, J lost 0 bases, and 29 bases lay in between. Blood sampling took place at baseline, cycle 4 day 1, and cycle 7 day 1. The receptor was derived from an adult with an advanced solid tumor such as melanoma, head and neck, liver or kidney cancer. The chain recombines TRBV10-3 with TRBJ2-4; D not resolved. Material: CD4+ or CD8+ T cells sorted from blood, obtained in a trial of the OX40 agonist ivuxolimab. In DNA, the CDR3 is TGTGCCATCAGTCAGCTCCCGAGAGCCTTCGGCATGGGATTAGCCAAAAACATTCAGTACTTC. Protein product: CAISQLPRAFGMGLAKNIQYF.